This T cell receptor (beta chain) was documented in a study of shared clonotypes between healthy human individuals. Study-wide results and caveats: Among four donors, approximately 5% of naive CD4 clonotypes were found in common. It was the few donors that limited the genetic and exposure-history diversity represented. Generally, estimated richness proved larger in naive subsets than it did in memory subsets.

As regards this clone: Its matching antigen is unknown.

CDR3 length: 15 amino acids. Germline values: CDR1 MNHEY, CDR2 SVGAGI. The V gene lost 6 bases and the J gene lost 0 bases, with 9 bases spanning the gap. Caucasian adults living in Nashville, Tennessee, provided all samples. Sequenced by immunoSEQ multiplex PCR; TCRdb stores in-frame clones only, minus some. The data show 2 million to 2.5 million clones, 93% seen once. The V and J genes are TRBV6-5 and TRBJ2-6; D is unresolved. This sequence originates from a man aged 18 to 29 in good health. Some clones in this sample may be carry-over from other donors' samples. Material for sequencing was naive CD4+ T cells from PBMCs. The subset denotes: CD45RA+ positively selected. CDR3 amino acids: CASRGQFSGANVLTF. CDR3 coding DNA: TGTGCCAGCAGAGGGCAGTTCTCTGGGGCCAACGTCCTGACTTTC.